This T cell receptor (beta chain) was sequenced in a study of beta chain features in type 1 diabetes. The overall study: Sorted cells, 107,917,701 in number, were examined across all samples.

Reverse transcribing all isolated RNA meant expressed TCRB transcripts were sequenced. Clones were read by immunoSEQ multiplex PCR, and TCRdb kept only the in-frame ones, dropping some. The repertoire consists of 200,000 to 300,000 clones, with around 26% occurring once and the leading ten covering roughly 4%. Germline CDR1 reads SGHTA; CDR2 reads FQGNSA. Trimming pared 4 bases from V and 7 bases from J, leaving 14 bases between. This CDR3 is 14 amino acids long. This clone was observed a few times. The target antigen is unknown. Study conclusions and caveats: Patients and controls would be equally affected if PCR favored shorter templates. For patients, the naive, central memory and Treg TCRB repertoires appeared more alike than for healthy donors.

The chain is built from TRBV7-2 and TRBJ1-5; no clear D. Material: central memory CD4+ T cells from blood. The TCR sequence derives from a man aged 30-40 years in good health. CDR3 amino acids: CASSSPGSQQPQHF. The CDR3 DNA follows: TGTGCCAGCAGCTCCCCGGGGTCCCAGCAGCCCCAGCATTTT.